This TCR beta chain is from a study of T cell clonality in common variable immunodeficiency. In this sample, this clone turned up many times. Its antigen is as yet unknown. The read gets to within 3 residues of the CDR3 end, and the germline J gene fills in the rest. Libraries were prepared by immunoSEQ multiplex PCR; TCRdb keeps only in-frame clonotypes and omits some of them. Observed in the sample are roughly 16,000 clones, none of them singletons. Germline trimming cut 3 bases from V and 2 bases from J; bases unmatched to any gene: 7. This CDR3 is 15 amino acids long. Germline V gene lookup returns CDR1 SGHRS and CDR2 YFSETQ. Study outcomes and limitations: Reportedly, TCR beta sequences from common variable immunodeficiency showed fewer deletions and N-nucleotide insertions.

This chain uses TRBV5-1 with TRBJ1-1; TRBD1 aligns across 7 bases. Sequencing was carried out using peripheral blood mononuclear cells. This TCR was recovered from a human donor with common variable immunodeficiency. The CDR3 sequence is CASSSTGTANTEAFF. Partial CDR3 DNA: TGCGCCAGCAGCTCAACCGGGACAGCTAACACTGAA.